The 17 T cell receptor beta chains below all came from one sample that was sequenced in a study of blood T cells in healthy people across ages. Alongside a J-beta primer mix, a sample-barcoded 5' primer served in a second PCR lasting about 7 to 11 cycles. Via MiXCR, TCRdb re-called the 5' RACE reads, giving one row per CDR3 protein. The data show about 1.8 million distinct CDR3 sequences, with approximately 50% seen just once and 2.1% held by the top ten. Sample: blood. These receptors were taken from a woman in her thirties or forties in good health.

The genes are TRBV27 and TRBJ2-2, with 13 bases aligning to TRBD2. The J segment lost 6 bases and the V segment lost 4 bases, leaving 5 bases of the junction unmatched. Germline CDR1 is MNHEY and CDR2 is SMNVEV (reference sequence). CDR3 length: 16 amino acids. CDR3 bases: TGTGCCAGCAGTTCACTAGCGGGGGGGGTGTCCGGGGAGCTGTTTTTT. It codes for CASSSLAGGVSGELFF.

The chain carries TRBV7-3 and TRBJ2-4; TRBD1 aligns across 7 bases. In germline, CDR1 is SGHTA, CDR2 FQGTGA. The CDR3 spans 14 residues. V dropped 3 bases and J dropped 5; count of bases not matched to a gene: 4. Written as DNA, the CDR3 is TGTGCCAGCAGCTTGGACAGGCTCGAAAACATTCAGTACTTC. It codes for CASSLDRLENIQYF.

This CDR3 reads CASSQENLATDTQYF. The CDR3 DNA is TGCGCCAGCAGCCAAGAGAATCTAGCCACAGATACGCAGTATTTT. The V call is TRBV4-1, the J call TRBJ2-3; perhaps TRBD2 as D (5 bases). Germline lookup yields CDR1 MGHRA and CDR2 YSYEKL. The CDR3 runs to 15 residues. Trimming took 0 bases from V and 2 from J, leaving 9 bases between them.

This clonotype was observed at least ten times. This chain joins TRBV29-1 and TRBJ2-7, with D perhaps matching TRBD2 (6 bases). V shed 4 bases and J shed 2 bases, with 9 bases lying between them. The CDR3 spans 12 residues. Germline lookup yields CDR1 SQVTM and CDR2 ANQGSEA. The CDR3 sequence: CSVGGGAYEQYF. The CDR3 bases are TGCAGCGTTGGCGGCGGGGCCTACGAGCAGTACTTC.

The CDR3 DNA sequence: TGTGCCAGTAGTGATCTCGGGACGTCCCCTGGAGACGAGCAGTACTTC. Protein: CASSDLGTSPGDEQYF. The rearrangement links TRBV19 to TRBJ2-7; D may match TRBD1 or TRBD2 (5 bases each). V was clipped by 5 bases and J by 5 bases, with 22 bases between them. The CDR3 extends over 16 amino acids. In germline, CDR1 is LNHDA, CDR2 SQIVND (reference sequence).

This clonotype has only one observation. This chain joins TRBV11-2 and TRBJ2-1, with TRBD1 matching 12 bases. Germline V gene lookup returns CDR1 SGHAT and CDR2 FQNNGV. The J segment lost 2 bases and the V segment lost 5 bases, leaving 4 bases of the junction unmatched. This CDR3 is 16 amino acids long. The CDR3 sequence: CASSPGTGGAYNEQFF. The CDR3, as DNA: TGTGCCAGCAGCCCAGGGACAGGGGGCGCCTACAATGAGCAGTTCTTC.

The chain has TRBV9 and TRBJ2-6; 7 bases map to TRBD2. The CDR3 totals 15 residues. Per germline, CDR1 SGDLS and CDR2 YYNGEE. Losses at the gene ends were 0 bases for V and 3 bases for J; bases not matched to a gene: 0. The CDR3 reads CASSVASGGANVLTF. For the CDR3, the DNA is TGTGCCAGCAGCGTAGCTAGCGGTGGGGCCAACGTCCTGACTTTC.

The CDR3 reads CSASRVAGGQETQYF. For the CDR3, the DNA is TGCAGTGCGAGCCGCGTAGCGGGGGGACAAGAGACCCAGTACTTC. V is TRBV20-1 and J is TRBJ2-5, with 10 bases lining up with TRBD2. Germline assignment: CDR1 DFQATT and CDR2 SNEGSKA (reference sequence). With 6 bases clipped from V and 2 bases from J, the junction kept 9 bases outside the gene matches. The CDR3 has 15 residues.

This clonotype was seen just once. A junction boundary mismatches the germline segment, possibly from a read error. The chain employs TRBV4-2 and TRBJ2-1; 9 nucleotides agree with TRBD2. This CDR3 comprises 17 residues. The germline gives CDR1 LGHNA, CDR2 YNFKEQ. CDR3 in amino acids: CASSQLRGTSSYNGQFF. CDR3 nucleotide sequence: TGTGCCAGCAGCCAGCTTAGAGGGACTAGCTCCTACAATGGGCAGTTCTTC.

This clonotype was recorded a few times. The chain carries TRBV25-1 and TRBJ1-6; possibly TRBD1 for D (6 bases). V shed 3 bases and J shed 10 bases, with 13 bases lying between them. Per germline, CDR1 MGHDK and CDR2 SYGVNS. CDR3 length equals 14 residues. The CDR3 protein is CASSEWQGRSPLHF. In DNA, the CDR3 is TGTGCCAGCAGTGAGTGGCAGGGGCGGTCACCCCTCCACTTT.

There are a few counts of this clonotype. This chain links TRBV14 with TRBJ1-2, with 7 nucleotides matching TRBD1. J lost 0 bases, V lost 1 base, and 5 bases had no gene match. The CDR3 contains 16 residues. Germline CDR1 reads SGHDN; CDR2 reads FVKESK. CDR3 in amino acids: CASSQGEGTANYGYTF. The DNA of the CDR3 is TGTGCCAGCAGCCAAGGGGAGGGGACAGCTAACTATGGCTACACCTTC.

The rearrangement links TRBV7-9 to TRBJ1-4; D is unclear. Between the trimmed V and J ends, which lost 4 bases and 6 bases, there was a span of 27 bases. Germline V gene sequence: CDR1 SEHNR, CDR2 FQNEAQ (reference sequence). This CDR3 contains 19 residues. In nucleotides, the CDR3 is TGTGCCAGCAGCTCCCGGGCGGGAGTCTCCCTCAGGATCGATGAAAAACTGTTTTTT. Amino acids: CASSSRAGVSLRIDEKLFF.

The chain combines TRBV6-5 with TRBJ2-7; TRBD2 matches 10 bases. There are 15 residues in the CDR3. V dropped 5 bases and J dropped 7; count of bases not matched to a gene: 11. Germline CDR1 MNHEY, CDR2 SVGAGI. The CDR3 sequence: CASSASGGAYNEQYF. The CDR3 nucleotides read TGTGCCAGCAGTGCAAGCGGGGGGGCCTACAATGAGCAGTACTTC.

This clonotype occurred a few times. Here the CDR3 reads CSVEMLGARYGYTF. For the CDR3, the DNA is TGCAGCGTTGAAATGTTAGGGGCGCGATATGGCTACACCTTC. V and J are TRBV29-1 and TRBJ1-2; D may be TRBD1 (5 bases). The germline V gene encodes CDR1 SQVTM and CDR2 ANQGSEA. Trimming pared 2 bases from V and 5 bases from J, leaving 15 bases between. This CDR3 spans 14 amino acids.

The chain recombines TRBV7-3 with TRBJ2-7, with TRBD2 matching 7 bases. The CDR3 totals 17 residues. Per the germline V gene, CDR1 is SGHTA and CDR2 is FQGTGA. J lost 0 bases, V lost 5 bases, and 13 bases had no gene match. CDR3: CASSPHSEAGSSYEQYF. CDR3 in DNA: TGTGCCAGCAGCCCCCATTCGGAAGCGGGGAGCTCCTACGAGCAGTACTTC.

This chain links TRBV5-1 with TRBJ2-1; 14 nucleotides match TRBD2. V dropped 4 bases and J dropped 12; count of bases not matched to a gene: 6. The CDR3 totals 14 residues. The germline gives CDR1 SGHRS, CDR2 YFSETQ. CDR3 sequence reads: CASSPGLAGEGQFF. Written as DNA, the CDR3 is TGCGCCAGCAGCCCGGGACTAGCGGGGGAAGGGCAGTTCTTC. Combining the CDR3 with reference TRBV5-1 and TRBJ2-1 gives the whole variable domain KAGVTQTPRYLIKTRGQQVTLSCSPISGHRSVSWYQQTPGQGLQFLFEYFSETQRNKGNFPGRFSGRQFSNSRSEMNVSTLELGDSALYLCASSPGLAGEGQFFGPGTRLTVL.

The J gene is TRBJ2-1, the V gene TRBV3-1; D might be TRBD1 or TRBD2, each matching 5 bases. The CDR3 consists of 19 residues. Germline-derived CDR1 and CDR2 are LGHDT and YNNKEL (reference sequence). With 4 bases removed from V and 0 bases from J, the gap between germline ends came to 22 bases. CDR3: CASSPSQEDIWSSYNEQFF. In DNA form, the CDR3 reads TGTGCCAGCAGCCCATCTCAGGAGGACATTTGGAGCTCCTACAATGAGCAGTTCTTC.